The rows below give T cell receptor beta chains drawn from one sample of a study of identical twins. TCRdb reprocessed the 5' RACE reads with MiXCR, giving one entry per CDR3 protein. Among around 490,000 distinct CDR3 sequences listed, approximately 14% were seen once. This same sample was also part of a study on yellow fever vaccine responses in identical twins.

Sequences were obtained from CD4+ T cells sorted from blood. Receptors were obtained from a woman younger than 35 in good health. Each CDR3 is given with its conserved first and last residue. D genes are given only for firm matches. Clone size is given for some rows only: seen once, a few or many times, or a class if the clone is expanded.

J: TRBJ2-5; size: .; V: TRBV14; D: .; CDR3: CASSQGRVYQETQYF; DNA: TGTGCCAGCAGCCAAGGAAGGGTTTACCAAGAGACCCAGTACTTC
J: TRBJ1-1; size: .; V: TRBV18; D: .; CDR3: CASSLQGRGGKSTEAFF; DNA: TGTGCCAGCTCACTCCAGGGGCGGGGTGGTAAGTCCACTGAAGCTTTCTTT
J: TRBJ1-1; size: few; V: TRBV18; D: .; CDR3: CASYRDMNTEAFF; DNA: TGTGCCAGCTATAGGGATATGAACACTGAAGCTTTCTTT
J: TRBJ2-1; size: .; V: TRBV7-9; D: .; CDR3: CASTNSARGGPYNEQFF; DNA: TGTGCCAGCACCAATTCCGCGAGGGGGGGCCCCTACAATGAGCAGTTCTTC
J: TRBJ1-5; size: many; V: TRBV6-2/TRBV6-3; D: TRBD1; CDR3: CASRPTDRGGQPQHF; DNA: TGTGCCAGCAGACCAACCGACAGGGGAGGGCAGCCCCAGCATTTT
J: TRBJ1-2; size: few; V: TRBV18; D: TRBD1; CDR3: CASSPGDSASYGYTF; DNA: TGTGCCAGCTCACCAGGGGACAGCGCTTCTTATGGCTACACCTTC
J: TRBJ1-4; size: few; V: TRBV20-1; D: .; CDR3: CSARLVGEKLFF; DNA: TGCAGTGCTAGACTGGTTGGAGAAAAACTGTTTTTT
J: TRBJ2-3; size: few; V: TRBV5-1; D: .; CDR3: CASSWTARTDTQYF; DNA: TGCGCCAGCAGCTGGACGGCGCGCACAGATACGCAGTATTTT
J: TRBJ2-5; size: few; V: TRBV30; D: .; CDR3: CAWTGRETQYF; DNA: TGTGCCTGGACAGGTCGGGAGACCCAGTACTTC
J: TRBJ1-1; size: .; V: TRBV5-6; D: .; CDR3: CASSLGHVNTEAFF; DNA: TGTGCCAGCAGCTTGGGGCACGTGAACACTGAAGCTTTCTTT
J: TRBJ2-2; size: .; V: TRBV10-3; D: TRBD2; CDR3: CAISEDRLAGTGELFF; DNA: TGTGCCATCAGTGAGGATAGACTAGCGGGCACCGGGGAGCTGTTTTTT
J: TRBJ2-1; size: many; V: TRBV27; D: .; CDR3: CASSLVLRYNEQFF; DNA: TGTGCCAGCAGTTTAGTCTTGAGGTACAATGAGCAGTTCTTC
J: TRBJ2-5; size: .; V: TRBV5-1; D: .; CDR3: CASSLGPGKETQYF; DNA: TGCGCCAGCAGCTTGGGCCCGGGGAAGGAGACCCAGTACTTC
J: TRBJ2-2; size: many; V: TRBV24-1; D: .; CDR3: CATRADNTGELFF; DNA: TGTGCCACCAGGGCAGACAACACCGGGGAGCTGTTTTTT
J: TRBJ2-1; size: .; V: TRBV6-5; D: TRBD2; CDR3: CASSYRAGGNNEQFF; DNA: TGTGCCAGCAGTTACCGGGCGGGAGGAAACAATGAGCAGTTCTTC
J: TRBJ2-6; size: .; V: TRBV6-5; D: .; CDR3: CARSYSMQTSGANVLTF; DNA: TGTGCCCGCAGTTACTCGATGCAGACCTCTGGGGCCAACGTCCTGACTTTC
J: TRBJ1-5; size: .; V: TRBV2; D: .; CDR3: CASSEGALNQPQHF; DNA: TGTGCCAGCAGTGAAGGGGCGTTGAATCAGCCCCAGCATTTT
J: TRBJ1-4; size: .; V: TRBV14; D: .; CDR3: CASSQDEKLFF; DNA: TGTGCCAGCAGCCAAGATGAAAAACTGTTTTTT
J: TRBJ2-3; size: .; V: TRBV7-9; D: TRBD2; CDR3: CASSRLAGGFTDTQYF; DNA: TGTGCCAGCAGCCGACTAGCGGGGGGCTTCACAGATACGCAGTATTTT
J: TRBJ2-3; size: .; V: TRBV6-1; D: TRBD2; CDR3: CASLPSGRAPSTDTQYF; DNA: TGTGCCAGCTTACCCAGCGGGAGGGCCCCTAGCACAGATACGCAGTATTTT
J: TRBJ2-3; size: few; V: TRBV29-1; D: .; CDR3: CSVDSTPADTQYF; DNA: TGCAGCGTTGACTCTACACCTGCAGATACGCAGTATTTT
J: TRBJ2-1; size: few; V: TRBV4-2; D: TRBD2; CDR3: CASSQGGLREWSYNEQFF; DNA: TGTGCCAGCAGCCAAGGAGGGTTGCGGGAGTGGTCCTACAATGAGCAGTTCTTC
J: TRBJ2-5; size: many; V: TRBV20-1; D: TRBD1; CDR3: CSAPDRVGSQTQYF; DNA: TGCAGTGCTCCGGACAGGGTCGGTTCACAGACCCAGTACTTC
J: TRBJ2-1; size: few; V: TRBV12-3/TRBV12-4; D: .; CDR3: CASSFNFNEQFF; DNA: TGTGCCAGCAGTTTCAATTTTAATGAGCAGTTCTTC
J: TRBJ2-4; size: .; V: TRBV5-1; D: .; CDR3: CASRKDGPLAKNIQYF; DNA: TGCGCCAGCAGGAAGGACGGACCCCTAGCCAAAAACATTCAGTACTTC
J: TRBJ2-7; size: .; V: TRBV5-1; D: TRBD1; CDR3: CASSPRSPLTGTGQVEQYF; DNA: TGCGCCAGCAGCCCCAGATCACCTCTTACCGGGACAGGGCAGGTCGAGCAGTACTTC
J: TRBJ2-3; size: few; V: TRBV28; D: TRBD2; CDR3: CASSLPGLAGATDTQYF; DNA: TGTGCCAGCAGTTTACCAGGACTAGCGGGAGCCACAGATACGCAGTATTTT
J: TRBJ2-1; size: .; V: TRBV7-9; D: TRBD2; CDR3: CASSVGVEREGDEQFF; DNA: TGTGCCAGCAGCGTCGGGGTAGAGCGGGAAGGTGATGAGCAGTTCTTC
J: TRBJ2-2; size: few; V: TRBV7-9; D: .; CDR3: CASTPNTGELFF; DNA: TGTGCCTCAACACCGAACACCGGGGAGCTGTTTTTT
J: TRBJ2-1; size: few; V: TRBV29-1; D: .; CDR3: CSVTQNEQFF; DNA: TGCAGCGTCACTCAGAATGAGCAGTTCTTC
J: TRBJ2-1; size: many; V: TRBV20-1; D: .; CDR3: CSARSASPGREQFF; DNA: TGCAGTGCTAGATCGGCCAGCCCTGGTAGGGAGCAGTTCTTC
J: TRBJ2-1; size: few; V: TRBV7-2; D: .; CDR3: CASSLRGRALNEQFF; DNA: TGTGCCAGCAGCTTGCGAGGACGGGCCCTCAATGAGCAGTTCTTC
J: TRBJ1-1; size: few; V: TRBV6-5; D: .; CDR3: CASSYSLGSGTEAFF; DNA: TGTGCCAGCAGTTACTCGTTAGGGTCAGGCACTGAAGCTTTCTTT
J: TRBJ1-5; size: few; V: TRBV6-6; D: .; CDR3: CASLDRENQPQHF; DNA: TGTGCCAGTCTGGACAGAGAGAATCAGCCCCAGCATTTT
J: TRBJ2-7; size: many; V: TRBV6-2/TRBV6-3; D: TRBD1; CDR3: CASIDGTGSEQYF; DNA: TGTGCCAGCATTGACGGGACAGGGTCCGAGCAGTACTTC
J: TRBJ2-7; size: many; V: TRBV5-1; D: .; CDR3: CASSLEEGYEQYF; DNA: TGCGCCAGCAGCTTGGAGGAAGGATACGAGCAGTACTTC
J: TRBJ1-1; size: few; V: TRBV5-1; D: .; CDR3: CASSPGRTDTEAFF; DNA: TGCGCCAGCAGCCCGGGACGAACCGACACTGAAGCTTTCTTT
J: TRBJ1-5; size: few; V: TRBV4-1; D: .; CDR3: CASSQDPGGKGNQPQHF; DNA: TGCGCCAGCAGCCAAGATCCGGGAGGTAAAGGCAATCAGCCCCAGCATTTT
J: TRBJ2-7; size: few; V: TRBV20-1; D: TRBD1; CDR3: CSASPGQIPFEQYF; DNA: TGCAGTGCTAGTCCGGGACAGATACCCTTCGAGCAGTACTTC
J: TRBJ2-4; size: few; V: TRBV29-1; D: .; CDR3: CSVARVLDKNIQYF; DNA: TGCAGCGTTGCGAGGGTTTTGGACAAAAACATTCAGTACTTC
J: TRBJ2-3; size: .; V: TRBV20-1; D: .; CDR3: CSAWTPPDTQYF; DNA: TGCAGTGCTTGGACACCGCCAGATACGCAGTATTTT
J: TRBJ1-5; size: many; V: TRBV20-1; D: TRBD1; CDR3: CSADDGTGNQPQHF; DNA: TGCAGTGCAGACGACGGGACAGGCAATCAGCCCCAGCATTTT
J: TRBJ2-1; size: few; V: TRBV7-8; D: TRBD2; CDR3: CASSLVPGLAGPYSYNEQFF; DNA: TGTGCCAGCAGCTTAGTTCCGGGACTAGCGGGTCCTTACTCCTACAATGAGCAGTTCTTC
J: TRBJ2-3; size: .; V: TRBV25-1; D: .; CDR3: CASSELQGRDTQYF; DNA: TGTGCCAGCAGTGAACTGCAGGGGAGGGATACGCAGTATTTT
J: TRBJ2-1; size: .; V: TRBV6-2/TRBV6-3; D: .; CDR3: CASSPRGFQFF; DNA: TGTGCCAGCAGCCCCCGGGGCTTTCAGTTCTTC
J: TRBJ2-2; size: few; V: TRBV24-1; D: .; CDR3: CATYPGTPYTGELFF; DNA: TGTGCCACCTACCCCGGGACACCCTACACCGGGGAGCTGTTTTTT
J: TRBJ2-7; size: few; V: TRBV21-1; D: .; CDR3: CAITQSAGALPEQYF; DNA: TGTGCCATCACCCAAAGTGCGGGAGCTTTGCCCGAGCAGTACTTC
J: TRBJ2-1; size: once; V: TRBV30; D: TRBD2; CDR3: CAWTSGGAHEQFF; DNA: TGTGCCTGGACGAGCGGGGGGGCCCATGAGCAGTTCTTC
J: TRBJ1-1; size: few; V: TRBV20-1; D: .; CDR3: CSATTGTTEAFF; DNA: TGCAGTGCTACAACAGGGACGACTGAAGCTTTCTTT
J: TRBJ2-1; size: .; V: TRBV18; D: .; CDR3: CASSPPSAGPEQFF; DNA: TGTGCCAGCTCACCACCCTCCGCGGGTCCTGAGCAGTTCTTC
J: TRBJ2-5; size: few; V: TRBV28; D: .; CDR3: CASSLSPLVSSFQETQYF; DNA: TGTGCCAGCAGTTTATCCCCTCTCGTTTCGTCTTTTCAAGAGACCCAGTACTTC
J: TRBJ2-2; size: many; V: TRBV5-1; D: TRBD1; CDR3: CASSWTGGNTGELFF; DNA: TGCGCCAGCAGCTGGACAGGGGGAAACACCGGGGAGCTGTTTTTT
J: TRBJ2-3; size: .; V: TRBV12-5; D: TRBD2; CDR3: CASGLWTSGGLIDTQYF; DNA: TGTGCTAGTGGTCTATGGACTAGCGGGGGGTTAATAGATACGCAGTATTTT